This T cell receptor (beta chain) appears in the sequencing data of a study of cytotoxic CD8 clonotypes in ibrutinib-treated CLL. Clones were sequenced by immunoSEQ multiplex PCR, and TCRdb holds only the in-frame ones, with some missing. The top ten hold approximately 2.9% of the sample, which has 150,000 to 200,000 clones, around nine tenths seen once. Germline-derived CDR1 and CDR2 are MNHEY and SMNVEV (reference sequence). The length of the CDR3 is 14 residues. V was cut by 3 bases and J by 7 bases, with 12 bases left in between. The sample consisted of PBMCs, taken at disease progression, from a patient treated with ibrutinib. V is TRBV27 and J is TRBJ2-2; D gene uncertain. The TCR was taken from a human donor with chronic lymphocytic leukemia. CDR3 protein: CASSFGMALGELFF. In DNA, the CDR3 is TGTGCCAGCAGTTTTGGGATGGCACTCGGGGAGCTGTTTTTT.